The rows below give T cell receptor beta chains drawn from one sample of a study of beta chain features in type 1 diabetes. TCRdb's copy holds only in-frame clones and misses some; the assay was immunoSEQ multiplex PCR. The table includes about 370,000 clones, 8.5% to 10% detected once. The sequencing input was central memory CD4+ T cells from blood. These receptors all stem from a man aged 25-40 years with type 1 diabetes. The CDR3 runs from the conserved cysteine through the conserved F or W. A D gene is named only where the DNA matches it firmly. Clone size, where shown, is once, few, many, or a class for clones that have expanded.

d_call	clone_size	cdr3_length	v_call	j_call	cdr3_nt	cdr3_aa
-	many	15	TRBV7-6	TRBJ1-5	TGTGCCAGCAGCTCCAGGGTTGGGAGCAATCAGCCCCAGCATTTT	CASSSRVGSNQPQHF
TRBD1	many	15	TRBV11-2	TRBJ1-1	TGTGCCAGCAACTACAGGGGCGGAAAGAACACTGAAGCTTTCTTT	CASNYRGGKNTEAFF
-	many	14	TRBV28	TRBJ1-2	TGTGCCAGCAGTCGAGGACGGGGGCAGTATGGCTACACCTTC	CASSRGRGQYGYTF
TRBD1	few	15	TRBV7-9	TRBJ1-4	TGTGCCAGCAGCTTAGCAGTCGGGACAGTTCTCAAACTGTTTTTT	CASSLAVGTVLKLFF
-	-	13	TRBV7-9	TRBJ1-1	TGTGCCAGCAGCTCATTTGGGGACGCTGAAGCTTTCTTT	CASSSFGDAEAFF
-	once	13	TRBV19	TRBJ2-3	TGTGCCACCCGGCCAAGGGGGACAGATACGCAGTATTTT	CATRPRGTDTQYF
-	few	13	TRBV7-3	TRBJ1-2	TGTGCCAGCAGCTTAGGTTATGACTATGGCTACACCTTC	CASSLGYDYGYTF
-	few	13	TRBV10-3	TRBJ2-7	TGTGCCATCAGTGAGTCAATTGATCGCGAGCAGTACTTC	CAISESIDREQYF
-	-	12	TRBV2	TRBJ1-1	TGTGCCAGCAGTGAAGAGTTGAGGGGAGCTTTCTTT	CASSEELRGAFF
-	-	15	TRBV4-3	TRBJ2-7	TGCGCCAGCAGCCAAACTCTGGAGCCTGACTACGAGCAGTACTTC	CASSQTLEPDYEQYF
-	few	14	TRBV7-6	TRBJ2-1	TGTGCCAGCAGCTTAAACATTGGGGGTTTAAAGCAGTTCTTC	CASSLNIGGLKQFF
TRBD1	many	16	TRBV28	TRBJ2-1	TGTGCCAGCAGCCAGGGTGGGACAGGGAAGGTAAATGAGCAGTTCTTC	CASSQGGTGKVNEQFF
-	-	16	TRBV7-8	TRBJ2-3	TGTGCCAGCAGCCCATGGGACCCCCGCAGCACAGATACGCAGTATTTT	CASSPWDPRSTDTQYF
TRBD1	-	17	TRBV28	TRBJ1-2	TGTGCCAGCAGTTCCCTCCAACCGGGACAGACCCGCTATGGCTACACCTTC	CASSSLQPGQTRYGYTF
TRBD1	few	14	TRBV5-1	TRBJ2-6	TGCGCCAGCAGCTTGGTCAGGGGGAACAACGTCCTGACTTTC	CASSLVRGNNVLTF
TRBD2	few	17	TRBV28	TRBJ2-7	TGTGCCAGCAGTGGATCTCCCCGACAGCGGGAGTCCTACGAGCAGTACTTC	CASSGSPRQRESYEQYF
-	many	16	TRBV21-1	TRBJ2-7	TGTGCCAGCATCCCGAGACTAGCGGGACCGTCCTACGAGCAGTACTTC	CASIPRLAGPSYEQYF